This TCR beta chain was captured by sequencing in a study of T cells after yellow fever vaccination (dated 2019 in TCRdb). In the study overall: Libraries from fractions with low cell numbers were prepared with the SMART-Seq v4 Ultra Low Input RNA kit. Two healthy male donors, one aged 18 to 30 and one aged 30 to 40 years, were included in the cohort. Blood was drawn at multiple timepoints before and after primary and secondary immunization, with bulk PBMC replicates and cell subsets isolated. To track T-cell clones before and after primary and booster YFV17D yellow fever vaccination, bulk TCR alpha and beta repertoires were sequenced longitudinally. What the work shows at the level of the full study, not this receptor alone: Most clones expanded after primary vaccination (around 96% of CD4 and around 89% of CD8) were re-detected after the booster, suggesting that broad memory maintenance occurred. Computational filtering was required because FACS-sorted repertoires could contain abundant contaminating clonotypes from the bulk population. Only two donors were included in the study, so the extent to which the findings can be generalized is limited. The secondary T-cell response was weaker than the primary response but faster, peaking on day 5 instead of day 15. A small fraction of clonotypes appeared in both the CD4 and CD8 compartments, likely as a result of convergent recombination.

This clonotype was seen a handful of times. Its target antigen remains unknown. Per-base qualities were not stored, and no clone one base away is much larger. The treatment or condition label for this specimen denotes: live attenuated yellow fever vaccine strain. At every blood-draw timepoint, two biological replicates of bulk PBMCs were collected. A standard Ficoll-Paque protocol was used to isolate PBMCs from peripheral blood. TriZol was used to extract RNA from bulk PBMCs, from CD4 and CD8 fractions, and from dextramer-positive and dextramer-negative fractions. The germline ends are 13 bases apart after V is trimmed by 0 bases and J by 10 bases. Including the terminal cysteine and phenylalanine, the CDR3 comprises 14 residues. Solely the CDR3 DNA is kept, with 42 bases framed from the first base. CDR1 LGHNA and CDR2 YSLEER are derived from the germline V gene. The data were produced on an Illumina NovaSeq 6000. TCR cDNA was synthesized by 5'RACE template switching, through which a universal primer site and unique molecular identifiers were introduced. cDNA synthesis was primed from both the TCR alpha and TCR beta constant segments. Libraries were amplified in two PCR steps, with sample barcodes and sequencing adapters added in the second step. Sequencing of the libraries was done on either Illumina HiSeq 2500 (2x100 bp) or NovaSeq (2x150 bp). Processing in the source paper ran as follows. MIGEC handled demultiplexing of reads and collapsing into UMI consensus sequences, while MiXCR performed V(D)J alignment. Clonotypes responding to the vaccine were identified with edgeR on replicate PBMC samples, with the criteria of FDR below 0.01 and a log2 fold change above 5 up to day 15. CD4 or CD8 identity was assigned to each bulk clonotype according to whether the clonotype was present at higher abundance in the sequenced CD4 repertoire or the sequenced CD8 repertoire. The public reads were run again by TCRdb, first through fastp at Q25 and then through MiXCR, and only productive beta chains were kept. Every entry covers one CDR3 protein and lists the most common genes and DNA from its rows. The V and J calls, along with clone size, are taken from TCRdb and not from the paper's own processing. The sample table holds fewer than 500,000 distinct CDR3 sequences, of which about 19% were seen once. The ten biggest clones cover roughly a sixth of the sample.

This sequence originates from a man younger than 35 who received the YFV17D yellow fever vaccine. Specimen: PBMCs, collected before the yellow fever booster vaccination. The V and J genes are TRBV4-3 and TRBJ2-1; there is no confident call for the D gene. The CDR3: CASSQDLGFGEQFF. The nucleotide sequence is TGCGCCAGCAGCCAAGATCTTGGGTTTGGAGAGCAGTTCTTC.